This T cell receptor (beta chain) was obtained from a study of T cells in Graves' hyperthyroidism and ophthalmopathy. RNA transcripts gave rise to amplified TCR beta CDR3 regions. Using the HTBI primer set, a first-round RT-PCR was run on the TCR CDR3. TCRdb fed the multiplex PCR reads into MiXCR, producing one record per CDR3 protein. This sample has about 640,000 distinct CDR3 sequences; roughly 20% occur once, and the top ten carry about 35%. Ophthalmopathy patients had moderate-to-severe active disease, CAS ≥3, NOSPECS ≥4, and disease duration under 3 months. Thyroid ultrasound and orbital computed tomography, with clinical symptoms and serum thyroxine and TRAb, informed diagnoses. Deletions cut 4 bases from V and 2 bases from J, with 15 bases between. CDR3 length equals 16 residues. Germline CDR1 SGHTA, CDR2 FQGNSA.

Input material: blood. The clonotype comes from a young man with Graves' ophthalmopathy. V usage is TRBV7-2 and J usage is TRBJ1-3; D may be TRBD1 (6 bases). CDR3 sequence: CASSSIIQGAGNTIYF. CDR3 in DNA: TGTGCCAGCAGCTCAATAATACAGGGCGCTGGAAACACCATATATTTT.